The 6 T cell receptor beta chains in this list originate from one sample, sequenced in a study of CD8 T cells in ankylosing spondylitis. Findings and limits, study-wide: In ankylosing spondylitis blood, a motif of eight highly homologous TCR beta variants appeared characteristic.

Each CDR3 protein gets one entry after TCRdb re-called the 5' RACE reads with MiXCR. Counted here are roughly 490,000 distinct CDR3 sequences, 5.3% occurring once; the ten biggest clones make up 3% to 4.5%. Their target antigens are unknown. The specimen was blood, either unsorted or a sorted T cell fraction (not recorded which). The source of these receptors is a male donor with ankylosing spondylitis.

This clonotype came up many times. The V gene is TRBV5-1, the J gene TRBJ2-1, with a possible D match to TRBD2 (5 bases). Germline V lookup: CDR1 SGHRS, CDR2 YFSETQ. V lost 0 bases to trimming and J lost 0 bases, with 10 bases between them. The CDR3 runs to 16 residues. The CDR3 loop is CASSLAGMHSYNEQFF. The CDR3 region has the DNA TGCGCCAGCAGCTTGGCCGGGATGCACTCCTACAATGAGCAGTTCTTC. The whole variable domain, remainder taken from reference TRBV5-1 and TRBJ2-1, is KAGVTQTPRYLIKTRGQQVTLSCSPISGHRSVSWYQQTPGQGLQFLFEYFSETQRNKGNFPGRFSGRQFSNSRSEMNVSTLELGDSALYLCASSLAGMHSYNEQFFGPGTRLTVL.

The table lists this clonotype with many counts. The CDR3 reads CASNLGTQPQHF. The CDR3 region has the DNA TGTGCCAGCAACCTCGGGACCCAGCCCCAGCATTTT. This chain uses TRBV28 with TRBJ1-5; D possibly corresponds to TRBD1 (5 bases). From germline, CDR1 is MDHEN and CDR2 SYDVKM. The CDR3 spans 12 residues. Trimming cost V 7 bases and J 7 bases, with 11 bases left between them.

This clonotype came up many times. This rearrangement joins TRBV7-2 to TRBJ1-2; D gene ambiguous. The germline V gene encodes CDR1 SGHTA and CDR2 FQGNSA. The V end lost 4 bases, the J end lost 1 base, and 4 bases lay between the germline ends. The CDR3 spans 12 residues. CDR3 loop: CASSSNNYGYTF. In DNA, the CDR3 is TGTGCCAGCAGCTCCAATAACTATGGCTACACCTTC.

In its sample, this clonotype was seen many times. The chain has TRBV9 and TRBJ2-3; 12 bases are shared with TRBD2. Germline assignment: CDR1 SGDLS and CDR2 YYNGEE. The CDR3 extends over 17 amino acids. J lost 4 bases, V lost 4 bases, and 10 bases had no gene match. This chain's CDR3 is CASSPPPGLAGADTQYF. The CDR3 DNA reads as TGTGCCAGCAGCCCGCCCCCGGGACTAGCGGGCGCAGATACGCAGTATTTT.

This clonotype was recorded at least ten times. CDR3 amino acids: CASSPPRENSPLHF. DNA of the CDR3: TGTGCCAGCAGCCCCCCGAGGGAGAATTCACCCCTCCACTTT. The chain employs TRBV28 and TRBJ1-6; D unresolved. The germline V gene encodes CDR1 MDHEN and CDR2 SYDVKM. The CDR3 consists of 14 residues. Trimming shortened V by 6 bases and J by 7 bases, and 13 bases separated the two germline ends.

This clonotype was detected many times. V and J are TRBV20-1 and TRBJ2-4; TRBD2 might be the D (6 bases). The CDR3 runs to 12 residues. The germline CDR1 and CDR2 sequences are DFQATT and SNEGSKA (reference sequence). Trimming shortened V by 3 bases and J by 8 bases, and 11 bases separated the two germline ends. The CDR3 DNA reads TGCAGTGCTAGGCGGGGTCCGCACATTCAGTACTTC. This codes for CSARRGPHIQYF.